The rows below give T cell receptor beta chains drawn from one sample of a study of OX40 agonist ivuxolimab in advanced cancers. Measured with immunoSEQ multiplex PCR; TCRdb has only the in-frame clones, and not every one. The sample lists tens of thousands of clones, roughly 79% seen once, with more than 2% in the top ten. The starting material was CD4+ or CD8+ T cells sorted from blood, obtained in a trial of the OX40 agonist ivuxolimab. Every receptor here comes from an adult with an advanced solid tumor such as melanoma, head and neck, liver or kidney cancer. The conserved cysteine and the conserved F or W are not part of the CDR3 here. The order of the fields is clone size, V gene, CDR3 protein. Size tells how often a clone was seen (once, few, many) or the class of an expanded clone, and some rows leave it out.

>.|TRBV5-4
ASSLAGGLNTGELF
>few|TRBV4-1
ASSHAGTGNGYT
>.|TRBV6-6
ASSYSRAEAGDEQY
>.|TRBV5-6
ASSSQGDGYGYT
>.|TRBV19
ASSMAHSETQY
>.|TRBV11-2
ASSSAAPLH
>.|TRBV19
ASSGWGGGSNQPQH
>.|TRBV4-1
ASSQEGLAEYEQY
>.|TRBV6-5
ASSYVTGVGETQY
>.|TRBV4-2
ASSQPTGGQGTDTQY
>few|TRBV5-1
ASMRDSSSYEQY
>.|TRBV12-5
ASGLGGWTGEKGAF
>few|TRBV28
ASRLGRRPSYEQY
>.|TRBV9
ASSVKRGGTDTQY
>.|TRBV18
ASSPRTGRETQY
>.|TRBV6-6
ASSYPEGEHYGYT
>.|TRBV19
ASSNSGTGYTEAF
>.|TRBV6-5
ASSRPRVGNYEQY
>.|TRBV5-4
ASSSGQGATNEKLF
>.|TRBV7-9
ASSLNDGPYEQY
>.|TRBV9
ASSVAGTSGRGDTQY
>few|TRBV7-2
ASSRGGDYGYT
>few|TRBV6-6
ASVRETGGFHEQY
>few|TRBV6-1
ASSAFEGRWPYEQY
>.|TRBV6-1
ATYDRAYNSPLH
>.|TRBV7-8
ASSLGGSLYEQY
>.|TRBV19
ASSIDSTGNGGGYT
>.|TRBV7-6
ASSFTRQGGGDGGYT
>.|TRBV21-1
ASSNATHSNQPQH
>.|TRBV15
ATSRRTGGPETQY